This T cell receptor beta chain was captured in a study of vaccination and CD4 T cells after COVID-19. Study context: Four females and six males made up the convalescents, with two Hispanic.

Documented treatment: roughly 11-day PBMC culture with coronavirus spike peptide pools or control peptides (ViraFEST assay). A note on this clonotype: Its antigen is undetermined.

With the Oncomine TCR Beta short-read assay, DNA from cultured CD4+ T cells was sequenced. TCRdb reprocessed the PCR reads with MiXCR, giving one entry per CDR3 protein. This sample yields about 21,000 distinct CDR3 sequences, of which approximately 67% are seen a single time; 6.5% to 8.5% belongs to the top ten. The CDR3 runs to 14 residues. The germline V gene has CDR1 DFQATT and CDR2 SNEGSKA (reference sequence). The ends lost 6 bases at V and 3 bases at J; junction bases unmatched: 10. Sequencing used CD4+ T cells from blood, cultured in vitro. The chain carries TRBV20-1 and TRBJ2-7; 8 bases fit TRBD2. This sequence was found in a human donor who had recovered from COVID-19. The CDR3 region has the DNA TGCAGTGCGCCCCGTAGCGGGACCTTCTACGAGCAGTACTTC. Translated, it gives CSAPRSGTFYEQYF.